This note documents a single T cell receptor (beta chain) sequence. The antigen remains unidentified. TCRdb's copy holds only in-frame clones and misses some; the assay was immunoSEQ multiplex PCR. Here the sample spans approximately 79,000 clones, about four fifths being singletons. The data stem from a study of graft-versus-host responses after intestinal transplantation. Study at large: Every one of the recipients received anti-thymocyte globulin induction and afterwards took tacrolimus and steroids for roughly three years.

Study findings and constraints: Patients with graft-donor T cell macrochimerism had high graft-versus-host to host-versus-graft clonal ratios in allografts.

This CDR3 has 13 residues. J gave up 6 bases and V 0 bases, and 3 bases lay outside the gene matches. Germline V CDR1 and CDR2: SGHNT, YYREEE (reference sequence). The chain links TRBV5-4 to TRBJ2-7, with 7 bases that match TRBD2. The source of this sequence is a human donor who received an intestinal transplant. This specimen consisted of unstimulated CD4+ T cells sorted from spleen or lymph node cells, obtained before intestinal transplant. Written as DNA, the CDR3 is TGTGCCAGCAGCTTGGCGGGGGGTTCCGAGCAGTACTTC. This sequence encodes CASSLAGGSEQYF.